The 32 T cell receptor beta chains listed next were all sequenced from one sample in a study of blood T cell repertoires in COVID-19. Clones were read by immunoSEQ multiplex PCR, and TCRdb kept only the in-frame ones, dropping some. This sample has approximately 320,000 clones; about 88% occur once, and the top ten carry 2.6%. Sequencing was performed on PBMCs or T cells enriched from blood (not recorded which). Receptors originate from a man aged 55 to 70 who had recovered from COVID-19.

V and J are TRBV4-3 and TRBJ1-2; D may be TRBD1 (5 bases). V was trimmed by 0 bases and J by 4 bases, leaving 12 bases between them. Germline-derived CDR1 and CDR2 are LGHNA and YSLEER. This CDR3 contains 15 residues. CDR3 DNA: TGCGCCAGCAGCCAAGATAGTCAGGGTCTCTATGGCTACACCTTC. Translating it yields CASSQDSQGLYGYTF.

This clone was recorded once. This rearrangement joins TRBV5-1 to TRBJ2-1, with 7 bases matching TRBD1. With 1 base clipped from V and 6 bases from J, the junction kept 1 base outside the gene matches. CDR3 length equals 13 residues. Germline-derived CDR1 and CDR2 are SGHRS and YFSETQ. For the CDR3, the DNA is TGCGCCAGCAGCTTGACAGGGGTCAATGAGCAGTTCTTC. Amino acids: CASSLTGVNEQFF.

This rearrangement joins TRBV3-1 (or the pseudogene TRBV3-2) to TRBJ2-5; tentative D call: TRBD1 (5 bases). This CDR3 contains 15 residues. Germline V gene lookup returns CDR1 LGHDT and CDR2 YNNKEL (reference sequence). Trimming took off 2 bases at V and 5 bases at J, with 15 bases between the two ends. This CDR3 is CASSQRQGGQETQYF. DNA for the CDR3: TGTGCCAGCAGCCAACGGCAGGGCGGTCAGGAGACCCAGTACTTC.

The chain joins TRBV5-1 to TRBJ2-5, with TRBD2 matching 10 bases. The germline V gene encodes CDR1 SGHRS and CDR2 YFSETQ. CDR3 size: 16 residues. V lost 0 bases to trimming and J lost 4 bases; unmatched junction nucleotides: 6. The CDR3 loop is CASSLALSSGRETQYF. As DNA, the CDR3 is TGCGCCAGCAGCTTGGCCTTATCTAGCGGGAGAGAGACCCAGTACTTC.

The chain joins TRBV24-1 to TRBJ2-7; 7 bases align to TRBD1. Germline V CDR1 and CDR2: KGHDR, SFDVKD. The CDR3 has 14 amino acids. With V trimmed by 2 bases and J by 5 bases, 5 bases remained unmatched. The CDR3 nucleotides are TGTGCCACCAGTGATTCACAGGGGAGCAACGAGCAGTACTTC. It specifies CATSDSQGSNEQYF.

The rearrangement joins TRBV14 to TRBJ2-3; 9 nucleotides match TRBD2. CDR3 length equals 15 residues. J gave up 5 bases and V 2 bases, and 5 bases lay outside the gene matches. Germline V lookup: CDR1 SGHDN, CDR2 FVKESK. CDR3 region: CASSQPGLALDTQYF. The CDR3 nucleotides read TGTGCCAGCAGCCAACCGGGACTAGCTCTAGATACGCAGTATTTT.

The V and J genes are TRBV27 and TRBJ1-5; tentative D call: TRBD1 (5 bases). Germline V lookup: CDR1 MNHEY, CDR2 SMNVEV (reference sequence). V shed 3 bases and J shed 4 bases, with 7 bases lying between them. The CDR3 contains 13 residues. CDR3 residues: CASSLSGNQPQHF. CDR3 nucleotides: TGTGCCAGCAGTTTGTCAGGGAATCAGCCCCAGCATTTT.

As concerns this clone: The same CDR3 arises from other DNA sequences in this sample as well. This chain connects TRBV7-8 to TRBJ2-7; TRBD2 aligns across 10 bases. The germline V gene has CDR1 SGHVS and CDR2 FQNEAQ. CDR3 size: 14 residues. The V segment lost 2 bases and the J segment 4 bases; nucleotides outside the gene matches: 2. DNA for the CDR3: TGTGCCAGCAGCTTACTAGCGGGAGATTACGAGCAGTACTTC. This encodes CASSLLAGDYEQYF.

This clone has a single count. The J gene is TRBJ1-2, the V gene TRBV7-8; 7 bases line up with TRBD1. CDR3 length: 14 amino acids. Per germline, CDR1 SGHVS and CDR2 FQNEAQ. V dropped 4 bases and J dropped 3; count of bases not matched to a gene: 5. CDR3 sequence: CASSSRTGDYGYTF. The CDR3 DNA sequence: TGTGCCAGCAGCTCTAGGACAGGAGACTATGGCTACACCTTC.

The rearrangement links TRBV7-9 to TRBJ2-2; 7 nucleotides agree with TRBD1. The CDR3 length is 15 residues. V shed 5 bases and J 5 bases; nucleotides not matched to a gene: 8. Germline V lookup: CDR1 SEHNR, CDR2 FQNEAQ (reference sequence). This chain's CDR3 is CASSPWTGPTGELFF. The CDR3 DNA reads TGTGCCAGCAGCCCCTGGACAGGTCCGACCGGGGAGCTGTTTTTT.

CDR3 residues: CASSFYAITNTGELFF. The CDR3 DNA is TGTGCCAGCAGCTTCTATGCTATCACGAACACCGGGGAGCTGTTTTTT. The chain employs TRBV7-8 and TRBJ2-2, with unresolved D. This CDR3 region has 16 residues. Trimming removed 3 bases from V and 0 bases from J, with 11 bases in between. CDR1 and CDR2 from the germline V gene are SGHVS and FQNEAQ.

This chain uses TRBV11-2 with TRBJ2-7; TRBD1 aligns across 10 bases. This CDR3 contains 15 residues. Germline V CDR1 and CDR2: SGHAT, FQNNGV. V shed 2 bases, J shed 5 bases, and the junction held 6 bases outside the gene matches. CDR3 sequence reads: CASSLSGTGVDEQYF. In DNA form, the CDR3 reads TGTGCCAGCAGCTTATCCGGGACAGGGGTGGACGAGCAGTACTTC.

The chain has TRBV5-1 and TRBJ2-5, with D perhaps TRBD1 (6 bases). V lost 4 bases to trimming and J lost 6 bases, with 16 bases between them. The germline V gene encodes CDR1 SGHRS and CDR2 YFSETQ. CDR3 length: 14 residues. CDR3: CASSSVLGAKTQYF. CDR3 DNA sequence: TGCGCCAGCAGCAGCGTATTGGGGGCGAAGACCCAGTACTTC.

The chain joins TRBV5-1 to TRBJ2-7; TRBD1 aligns across 11 bases. The CDR3 consists of 16 residues. Unmatched junction bases numbered 8, after V lost 1 base and J lost 5 bases. CDR1 and CDR2 from the germline V gene are SGHRS and YFSETQ. The CDR3 loop reads CASSLLGTGGFDEQYF. The CDR3 DNA reads as TGCGCCAGCAGCTTGCTGGGGACAGGGGGGTTTGACGAGCAGTACTTC.

The rearrangement joins TRBV7-3 to TRBJ1-2; tentatively, D is TRBD1 (5 bases). The germline V and J ends were trimmed by 1 base and 8 bases, with 20 bases remaining between them. Germline V gene lookup returns CDR1 SGHTA and CDR2 FQGTGA. This CDR3 has 16 amino acids. In DNA, the CDR3 is TGTGCCAGCAGCTTAATGGAGAGGGGAGGCCTCCTGGGCTACACCTTC. Its translation is CASSLMERGGLLGYTF.

This clone was counted once. The gene calls are TRBV6-6 and TRBJ1-5; D is unresolved. This CDR3 spans 15 amino acids. Germline loops: CDR1 MNHNY, CDR2 SVGAGI (reference sequence). V dropped 7 bases and J dropped 1 base, with 14 bases sitting between them. CDR3 sequence: CASTWAPASNQPQHF. The CDR3 DNA follows: TGTGCCAGCACCTGGGCCCCGGCGAGCAATCAGCCCCAGCATTTT.

This clone was seen just once. This chain links TRBV5-1 with TRBJ2-1; 9 bases align to TRBD2. The V segment lost 3 bases and the J segment 5 bases; nucleotides outside the gene matches: 6. From germline, CDR1 is SGHRS and CDR2 YFSETQ. This CDR3 is built from 15 residues. The CDR3 nucleotides read TGCGCCAGCAGCTGGGGTGCTAGCGGGAACAATGAGCAGTTCTTC. Its protein product is CASSWGASGNNEQFF. The full variable domain, its missing parts supplied by reference TRBV5-1 and TRBJ2-1, is KAGVTQTPRYLIKTRGQQVTLSCSPISGHRSVSWYQQTPGQGLQFLFEYFSETQRNKGNFPGRFSGRQFSNSRSEMNVSTLELGDSALYLCASSWGASGNNEQFFGPGTRLTVL.

A remark on this clone: Other DNA sequences in this specimen translate into the identical CDR3. The genes are TRBV19 and TRBJ1-2; TRBD1 matches 7 bases. The junction had 1 base not matched to a gene; V was cut back by 3 bases and J by 3 bases. Per germline, CDR1 LNHDA and CDR2 SQIVND (reference sequence). CDR3 size: 13 residues. DNA for the CDR3: TGTGCCAGTAGTATCCAGGGGGACTATGGCTACACCTTC. It is translated as CASSIQGDYGYTF.

J is TRBJ1-2 and V is TRBV13; TRBD1 is a possible D gene (5 bases). This CDR3 spans 15 amino acids. From germline, CDR1 is PRHDT and CDR2 FYEKMQ (reference sequence). V lost 5 bases to trimming and J lost 8 bases, with 21 bases between them. Here the CDR3 reads CASSPPGGEMEGYTF. CDR3 bases: TGTGCCAGCAGCCCACCGGGAGGGGAGATGGAAGGCTACACCTTC. Based on the CDR3 plus reference TRBV13 and TRBJ1-2, the full variable domain is AAGVIQSPRHLIKEKRETATLKCYPIPRHDTVYWYQQGPGQDPQFLISFYEKMQSDKGSIPDRFSAQQFSDYHSELNMSSLELGDSALYFCASSPPGGEMEGYTFGSGTRLTVV.

This clone was observed a few times. The rearrangement joins TRBV24-1 to TRBJ2-5, with 8 bases matching TRBD1. CDR3 length: 15 residues. J gave up 2 bases and V 4 bases, and 5 bases lay outside the gene matches. Germline CDR1 KGHDR, CDR2 SFDVKD. In DNA form, the CDR3 reads TGTGCCACCAGTGAGGGCGGGACAGGTCAAGAGACCCAGTACTTC. Amino acids: CATSEGGTGQETQYF.

This chain uses TRBV14 with TRBJ2-7; 9 bases map to TRBD1. There are 13 residues in the CDR3. V lost 1 base to trimming and J lost 7 bases; unmatched junction nucleotides: 2. Germline lookup yields CDR1 SGHDN and CDR2 FVKESK. The CDR3 nucleotides are TGTGCCAGCAGCCAAGTGACAGGGGGAGAGCAGTACTTC. Its protein product is CASSQVTGGEQYF.

The chain recombines TRBV5-1 with TRBJ1-2; D is possibly TRBD1 (6 bases). The CDR3 length is 16 residues. From germline, CDR1 is SGHRS and CDR2 YFSETQ. V dropped 4 bases and J dropped 0 bases, with 16 bases sitting between them. CDR3 DNA sequence: TGCGCCAGCAGCGTGGACAGCTCGAGACCTAACTATGGCTACACCTTC. Translated: CASSVDSSRPNYGYTF.

The V and J genes are TRBV4-3 and TRBJ1-6, with D perhaps TRBD1 (6 bases). The CDR3 covers 16 residues. V lost 1 base and J lost 8, with 15 bases in between. Germline V gives CDR1 LGHNA, CDR2 YSLEER. The CDR3 DNA sequence: TGCGCCAGCAGCCAAGCACAGGACAGAGGATATTCACCCCTCCACTTT. Its protein is CASSQAQDRGYSPLHF.

J is TRBJ1-6 and V is TRBV7-6, with 10 bases aligning to TRBD1. The CDR3 is 15 residues long. With V trimmed by 6 bases and J by 11 bases, 10 bases remained unmatched. Germline CDR1 SGHVS, CDR2 FNYEAQ. DNA for the CDR3: TGTGCCAGCAGTCCGCGGGACAGGGGAGGTACACCCCTCCACTTT. Translated, it gives CASSPRDRGGTPLHF.

The genes are TRBV5-4 and TRBJ1-2; perhaps TRBD1 as D (6 bases). Germline V gives CDR1 SGHNT, CDR2 YYREEE (reference sequence). The CDR3 length is 15 residues. V was pared by 4 bases and J by 2 bases, with 15 bases between. CDR3 amino acids: CASSLGTQENYGYTF. CDR3 in DNA: TGTGCCAGCAGCCTAGGGACACAAGAAAACTATGGCTACACCTTC.

The chain has TRBV11-2 and TRBJ2-3, with 8 bases lining up with TRBD2. The CDR3 sequence is 16 residues long. Trimming cost V 3 bases and J 2 bases; bases outside gene matches: 7. Germline assignment: CDR1 SGHAT and CDR2 FQNNGV. The CDR3 region is CASSFGTRGPTDTQYF. The CDR3 coding sequence is TGTGCCAGCAGCTTCGGGACTAGGGGACCCACAGATACGCAGTATTTT.

The chain carries TRBV5-1 and TRBJ2-1, with TRBD2 identical over 8 bases. CDR1 is SGHRS, CDR2 YFSETQ, per germline. V shed 2 bases and J 3 bases; nucleotides not matched to a gene: 1. The CDR3 spans 14 residues. CDR3 region: CASSFSGNYNEQFF. CDR3 bases: TGCGCCAGCAGCTTTAGCGGGAACTACAATGAGCAGTTCTTC.

The J gene is TRBJ1-1, the V gene TRBV10-1; 11 bases are a match to TRBD1. This CDR3 region has 17 residues. Germline assignment: CDR1 WNHNN and CDR2 SYGVQD (reference sequence). Trimming removed 2 bases from V and 1 base from J; junction bases left unmatched: 6. The CDR3: CASSEGQGAYGNTEAFF. Written as DNA, the CDR3 is TGCGCCAGCAGTGAGGGACAGGGGGCTTACGGGAACACTGAAGCTTTCTTT.

The rearrangement links TRBV27 to TRBJ1-5, with D perhaps matching TRBD1 (5 bases). Germline CDR1 and CDR2: MNHEY and SMNVEV (reference sequence). The germline V and J ends were trimmed by 2 bases and 0 bases, with 11 bases remaining between them. This CDR3 has 16 residues. The CDR3 is CASSLVGGLSNQPQHF. The DNA of the CDR3 is TGTGCCAGCAGTTTAGTGGGGGGACTTAGCAATCAGCCCCAGCATTTT.

CDR3 residues: CASSGLDSGNTIYF. In DNA form, the CDR3 reads TGTGCCAGCAGCGGACTGGACTCTGGAAACACCATATATTTT. The J gene is TRBJ1-3, the V gene TRBV6-6; no clear D gene. This CDR3 region has 14 residues. CDR1 MNHNY and CDR2 SVGAGI come from the germline V gene (reference sequence). Trimming removed 6 bases at V and 0 bases at J, with 9 bases between.

This chain uses TRBV11-3 with TRBJ2-1; 7 bases fit TRBD2. In germline, CDR1 is SGHNT, CDR2 YENEEA. The CDR3 spans 16 residues. Trimming cost V 7 bases and J 2 bases; bases outside gene matches: 11. The CDR3 sequence is CASTLSPGLPYNEQFF. CDR3 coding DNA: TGTGCCAGCACCCTCTCGCCGGGACTACCCTACAATGAGCAGTTCTTC.

The rearrangement joins TRBV24-1 to TRBJ2-3; D call uncertain. This CDR3 is 17 amino acids long. V gave up 1 base and J gave up 2 bases, with 15 bases separating them. Germline CDR1 and CDR2: KGHDR and SFDVKD. The CDR3 loop is CATSDFDGLGDTDTQYF. DNA for the CDR3: TGTGCCACCAGTGATTTTGACGGGTTGGGTGACACAGATACGCAGTATTTT.